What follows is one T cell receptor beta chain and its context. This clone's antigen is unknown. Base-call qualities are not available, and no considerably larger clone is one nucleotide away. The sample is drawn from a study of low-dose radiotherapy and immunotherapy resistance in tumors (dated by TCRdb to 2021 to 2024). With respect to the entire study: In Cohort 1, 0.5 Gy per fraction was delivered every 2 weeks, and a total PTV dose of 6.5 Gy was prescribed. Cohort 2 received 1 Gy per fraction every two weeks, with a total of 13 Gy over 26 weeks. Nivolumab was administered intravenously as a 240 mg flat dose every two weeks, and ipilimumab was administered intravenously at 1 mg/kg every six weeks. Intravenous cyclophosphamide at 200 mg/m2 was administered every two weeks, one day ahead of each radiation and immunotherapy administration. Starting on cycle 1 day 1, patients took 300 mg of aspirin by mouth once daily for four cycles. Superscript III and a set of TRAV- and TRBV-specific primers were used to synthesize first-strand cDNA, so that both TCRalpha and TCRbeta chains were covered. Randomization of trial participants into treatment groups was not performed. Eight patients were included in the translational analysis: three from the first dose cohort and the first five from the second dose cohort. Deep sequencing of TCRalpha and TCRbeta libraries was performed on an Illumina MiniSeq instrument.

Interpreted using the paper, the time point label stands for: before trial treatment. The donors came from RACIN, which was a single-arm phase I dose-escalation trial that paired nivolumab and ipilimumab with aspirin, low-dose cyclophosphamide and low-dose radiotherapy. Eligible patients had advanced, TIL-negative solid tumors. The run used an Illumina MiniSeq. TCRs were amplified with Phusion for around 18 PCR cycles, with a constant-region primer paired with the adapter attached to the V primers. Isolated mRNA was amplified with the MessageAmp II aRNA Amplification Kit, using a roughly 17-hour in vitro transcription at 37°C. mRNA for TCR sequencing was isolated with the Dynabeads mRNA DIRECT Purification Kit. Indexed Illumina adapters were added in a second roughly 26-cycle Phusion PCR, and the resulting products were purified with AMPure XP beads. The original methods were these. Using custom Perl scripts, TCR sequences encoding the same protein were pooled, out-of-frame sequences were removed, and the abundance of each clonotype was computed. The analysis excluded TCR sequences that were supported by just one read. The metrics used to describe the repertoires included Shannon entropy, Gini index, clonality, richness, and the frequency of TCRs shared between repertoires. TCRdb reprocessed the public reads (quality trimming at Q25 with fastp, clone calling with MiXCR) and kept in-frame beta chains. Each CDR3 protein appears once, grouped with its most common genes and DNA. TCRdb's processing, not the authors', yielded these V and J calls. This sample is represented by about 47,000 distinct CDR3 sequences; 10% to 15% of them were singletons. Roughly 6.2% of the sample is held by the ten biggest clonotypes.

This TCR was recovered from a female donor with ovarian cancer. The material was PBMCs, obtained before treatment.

The CDR3 in this case is CASSLYGQEDEKLFF. The sequence in DNA is TGTGCCAGCAGCTTATACGGACAGGAGGATGAAAAACTGTTTTTT. The sequence links TRBV7-2 to TRBJ1-4; 7 bases in the middle match TRBD1. From V the trimming removes 2 bases and from J it removes 6 bases, while the gene matches leave 6 bases of the junction unaccounted for. The CDR3 runs 15 amino acids, cysteine and phenylalanine included. This entry keeps only the CDR3 DNA: 45 bases, framed from base 1. CDR1 and CDR2 are drawn from the germline V gene: SGHTA, FQGNSA. Reference TRBV7-2 and TRBJ1-4 proteins supply the regions before and after the CDR3; the full variable domain is: GAGVSQSPSNKVTEKGKDVELRCDPISGHTALYWYRQSLGQGLEFLIYFQGNSAPDKSGLPSDRFSAERTGGSVSTLTIQRTQQEDSAVYLCASSLYGQEDEKLFFGSGTQLSVL.